This T cell receptor (beta chain) was retrieved from a study of early T cells in non-severe SARS-CoV-2 infection. Study details: Chains were unpaired, as sequencing was done on bulk RNA from unsorted whole blood.

Study results and limitations: The matching step, a VDJdb search, favored anti-spike CD8 responses and missed private and CD4 specificities.

Trimming took 0 bases from V and 2 from J, leaving 14 bases between them. The CDR3 covers 16 residues. Only a few counts were recorded for this clonotype. What it binds is not known. In the library, individual cDNA molecules carried attached unique molecular identifiers. Each CDR3 protein gets one entry after TCRdb re-called the 5' RACE reads with MiXCR. The top ten hold approximately 4.7% of the sample, which has roughly 99,000 distinct CDR3 sequences, about 12% seen once. Sequencing used whole blood, obtained at baseline. This chain connects TRBV12-3 or TRBV12-4 to TRBJ2-7, with a possible D match to TRBD2 (6 bases). The source of this sequence is an adult who was a healthcare worker with PCR-confirmed SARS-CoV-2 infection or an uninfected control (not recorded which). CDR3 residues: CASSLARSSDTYEQYF. The CDR3 nucleotides are TGTGCCAGCAGTTTAGCGCGTTCTAGCGACACCTACGAGCAGTACTTC.